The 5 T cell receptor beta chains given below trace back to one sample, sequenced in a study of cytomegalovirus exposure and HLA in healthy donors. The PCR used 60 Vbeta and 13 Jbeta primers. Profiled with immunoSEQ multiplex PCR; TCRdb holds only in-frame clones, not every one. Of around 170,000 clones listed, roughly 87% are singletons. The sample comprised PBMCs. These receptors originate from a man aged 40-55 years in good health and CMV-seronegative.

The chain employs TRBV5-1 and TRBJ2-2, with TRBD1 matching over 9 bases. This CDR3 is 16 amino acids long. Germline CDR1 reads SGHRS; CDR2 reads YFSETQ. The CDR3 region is CASCPRQGDLSGELFF. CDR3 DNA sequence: TGCGCTTCCTGCCCCAGACAGGGGGATTTGTCCGGGGAGCTGTTTTTT.

The CDR3 nucleotides read TGCGCCAGCAGCTTGGCAACGGGAAACACCTATGGCTACACCTTC. It translates to CASSLATGNTYGYTF. This sequence joins TRBV5-1 and TRBJ1-2; D is uncertain. CDR1 and CDR2 (germline): SGHRS, YFSETQ. This CDR3 has 15 amino acids. Trimming shortened V by 0 bases and J by 4 bases, and 13 bases separated the two germline ends.

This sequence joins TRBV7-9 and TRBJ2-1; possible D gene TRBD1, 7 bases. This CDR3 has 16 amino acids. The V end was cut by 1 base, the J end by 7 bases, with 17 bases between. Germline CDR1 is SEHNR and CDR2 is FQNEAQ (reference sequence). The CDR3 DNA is TGTGCCAGCAGCTTAGGAGACAGGGCGGGGAGGAATGAGCAGTTCTTC. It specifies CASSLGDRAGRNEQFF. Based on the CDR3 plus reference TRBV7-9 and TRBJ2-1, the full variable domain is DTGVSQNPRHKITKRGQNVTFRCDPISEHNRLYWYRQTLGQGPEFLTYFQNEAQLEKSRLLSDRFSAERPKGSFSTLEIQRTEQGDSAMYLCASSLGDRAGRNEQFFGPGTRLTVL.

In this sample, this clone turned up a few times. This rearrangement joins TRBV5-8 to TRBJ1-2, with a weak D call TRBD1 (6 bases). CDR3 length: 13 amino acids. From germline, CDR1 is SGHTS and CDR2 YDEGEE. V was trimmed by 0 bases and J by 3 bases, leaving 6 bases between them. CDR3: CASSLDRDYGYTF. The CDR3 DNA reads TGTGCCAGCAGCTTGGACAGGGACTATGGCTACACCTTC. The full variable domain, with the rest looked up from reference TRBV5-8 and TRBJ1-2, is EAGVTQSPTHLIKTRGQQATLRCSPISGHTSVYWYQQALGLGLQFLLWYDEGEERNRGNFPPRFSGRQFPNYSSELNVNALELEDSALYLCASSLDRDYGYTFGSGTRLTVV.

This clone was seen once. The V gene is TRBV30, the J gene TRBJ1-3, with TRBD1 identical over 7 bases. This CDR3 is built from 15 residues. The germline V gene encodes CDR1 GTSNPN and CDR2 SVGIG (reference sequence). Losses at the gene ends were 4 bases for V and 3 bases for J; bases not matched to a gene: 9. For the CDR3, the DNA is TGTGCCTGGACCAGACAGGGTTTAGGTGGAAACACCATATATTTT. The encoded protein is CAWTRQGLGGNTIYF. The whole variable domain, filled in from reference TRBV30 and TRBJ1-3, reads SQTIHQWPATLVQPVGSPLSLECTVEGTSNPNLYWYRQAAGRGLQLLFYSVGIGQISSEVPQNLSASRPQDRQFILSSKKLLLSDSGFYLCAWTRQGLGGNTIYFGEGSWLTVV.